The TCR beta chain under discussion was sequenced for a study of OX40 agonist ivuxolimab in advanced cancers. For the study at large: Previous treatment with anti-PD-1, anti-PD-L1 or anti-CTLA-4 therapy was allowed; 40% had received some. Three individuals attained partial responses, comprising one hepatocellular carcinoma case and two cutaneous melanoma cases.

Overall study findings and caveats: The study found that CD8+ T cells averaged more expanded clones than CD4+.

The method was immunoSEQ multiplex PCR; TCRdb's version includes in-frame clones alone and lacks a portion of them. This sample has approximately 99,000 clones; 95% to 96% occur once, and the top ten carry 2% to 2.5%. To note about this clone: What it binds is not known.

The clonotype originates from an adult with an advanced solid tumor such as melanoma, head and neck, liver or kidney cancer. Sequences were derived from CD4+ or CD8+ T cells sorted from blood, sampled in a trial of the OX40 agonist ivuxolimab.

This CDR3 is CAWSVWSGTEAFF. The CDR3 DNA reads as TGTGCCTGGAGTGTGTGGAGTGGCACTGAAGCTTTCTTT. The chain joins TRBV30 to TRBJ1-1, with no clear D. In germline, CDR1 is GTSNPN, CDR2 SVGIG (reference sequence). The CDR3 extends over 13 amino acids. V gave up 0 bases and J gave up 4 bases, with 9 bases separating them.